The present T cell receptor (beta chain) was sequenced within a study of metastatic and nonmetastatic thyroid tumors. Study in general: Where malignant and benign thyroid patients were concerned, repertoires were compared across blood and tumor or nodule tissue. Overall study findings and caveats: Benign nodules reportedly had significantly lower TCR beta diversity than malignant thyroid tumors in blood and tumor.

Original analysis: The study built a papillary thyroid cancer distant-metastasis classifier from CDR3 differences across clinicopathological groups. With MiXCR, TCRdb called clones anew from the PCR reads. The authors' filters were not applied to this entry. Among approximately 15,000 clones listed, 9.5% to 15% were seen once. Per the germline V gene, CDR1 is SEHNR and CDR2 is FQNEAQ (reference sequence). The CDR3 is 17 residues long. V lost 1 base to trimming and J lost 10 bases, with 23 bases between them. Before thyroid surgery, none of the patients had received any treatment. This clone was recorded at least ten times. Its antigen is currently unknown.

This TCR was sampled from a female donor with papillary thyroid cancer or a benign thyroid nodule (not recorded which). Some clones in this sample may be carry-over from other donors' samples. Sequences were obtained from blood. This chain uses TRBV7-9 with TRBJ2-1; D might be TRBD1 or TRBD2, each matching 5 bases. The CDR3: CASSLVVGPELEKEQFF. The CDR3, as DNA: TGTGCCAGCAGCTTAGTTGTGGGACCGGAACTAGAAAAGGAGCAGTTCTTC. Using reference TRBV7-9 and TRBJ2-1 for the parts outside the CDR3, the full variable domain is DTGVSQNPRHKITKRGQNVTFRCDPISEHNRLYWYRQTLGQGPEFLTYFQNEAQLEKSRLLSDRFSAERPKGSFSTLEIQRTEQGDSAMYLCASSLVVGPELEKEQFFGPGTRLTVL.